Listed here are 23 T cell receptor beta chains from one sample, sequenced in a study of T-cell reconstitution after alpha-beta-depleted transplantation in children. Unique molecular identifiers were incorporated into the prepared TCRbeta library. TCRdb reprocessed the PCR reads via MiXCR and lists one record per CDR3 protein. Seen here are some 550,000 distinct CDR3 sequences, roughly 18% observed once, and the top ten hold roughly 3.3%. The sample here was PBMCs from the stem cell graft donor, taken from the stem cell graft. The receptors stem from a human donor who donated a stem cell graft to a child with acute lymphoblastic leukemia.

The chain couples TRBV12-3 or TRBV12-4 to TRBJ2-7, with a possible D match to TRBD2 (5 bases). The CDR3 covers 13 residues. V gave up 5 bases and J gave up 5 bases, with 13 bases separating them. This CDR3 reads CASSLGEGDEQYF. CDR3 coding DNA: TGTGCCAGCAGTCTGGGAGAGGGCGACGAGCAGTACTTC.

The genes are TRBV19 and TRBJ2-1, with D perhaps TRBD2 (6 bases). The germline gives CDR1 LNHDA, CDR2 SQIVND (reference sequence). Trimming took 5 bases from V and 0 from J, leaving 11 bases between them. The CDR3 spans 15 residues. The CDR3 nucleotides are TGTGCCAGTAGTTGGGACTCCAGCTCCTACAATGAGCAGTTCTTC. Its translation: CASSWDSSSYNEQFF.

This clonotype has more than one count but fewer than ten. The rearrangement uses TRBV18 and TRBJ2-2, with unresolved D. CDR1 is KGHSH, CDR2 LQKENI, per germline. V was trimmed by 0 bases and J by 4 bases, leaving 6 bases between them. The CDR3 spans 14 residues. CDR3 in amino acids: CASSPPSRTGELFF. The CDR3 nucleotides read TGTGCCAGCTCACCACCGAGTCGCACCGGGGAGCTGTTTTTT.

The J gene is TRBJ2-1, the V gene TRBV7-6, with a possible D match to TRBD2 (6 bases). CDR1 and CDR2 (germline): SGHVS, FNYEAQ. The CDR3 contains 13 residues. V lost 1 base to trimming and J lost 13 bases, with 14 bases between them. The CDR3 bases are TGTGCCAGCAGCTTAGGAGTAGCGGTATCTCAGTTCTTC. This encodes CASSLGVAVSQFF.

The chain combines TRBV7-3 with TRBJ2-1; D is perhaps TRBD1 or TRBD2 (5 bases each). The CDR3 runs 14 residues. Between the trimmed V and J ends, which lost 5 bases and 5 bases, there was a span of 13 bases. CDR1 is SGHTA and CDR2 is FQGTGA in the germline V gene. CDR3 region: CASSIIGTNNEQFF. CDR3 bases: TGTGCCAGCAGCATAATCGGGACGAACAATGAGCAGTTCTTC.

Here the CDR3 DNA reads TGTGCCAGCAGCTCCCGGGACAGGGTTTCAAGGGGCGCCAAAAACATTCAGTACTTC. Translated: CASSSRDRVSRGAKNIQYF. The rearrangement uses TRBV11-2 and TRBJ2-4; 9 nucleotides align to TRBD1. V trimming: 4 bases; J trimming: 1 base; junction bases outside the gene matches: 14. The CDR3 runs 19 residues. CDR1 is SGHAT and CDR2 is FQNNGV in the germline V gene.

J is TRBJ1-3 and V is TRBV20-1, with D unclear. The germline V gene encodes CDR1 DFQATT and CDR2 SNEGSKA (reference sequence). The CDR3 covers 14 residues. CDR3: CAAGLPRAGNTIYF. The CDR3 DNA sequence: TGCGCTGCGGGGTTGCCAAGGGCTGGAAACACCATATATTTT.

This clonotype has a handful of counts. The V call is TRBV4-1, the J call TRBJ2-1; D perhaps matches TRBD2 (6 bases). In germline, CDR1 is MGHRA, CDR2 YSYEKL. The CDR3 is 14 amino acids. Trimming shortened V by 1 base and J by 4 bases, and 8 bases separated the two germline ends. The CDR3 coding sequence is TGCGCCAGCAGCCAAGTCGGGACTTACAATGAGCAGTTCTTC. It encodes CASSQVGTYNEQFF.

The gene calls are TRBV20-1 and TRBJ2-1; perhaps TRBD2 as D (5 bases). The CDR3 totals 12 residues. CDR1 is DFQATT and CDR2 is SNEGSKA in the germline V gene (reference sequence). V lost 3 bases, J lost 6 bases, and 9 bases lay in between. This CDR3 reads CSARSTSNEQFF. CDR3 bases: TGCAGTGCTAGGTCTACTAGCAATGAGCAGTTCTTC.

The chain joins TRBV24-1 to TRBJ2-5, with D possibly being TRBD1 (5 bases). Germline values: CDR1 KGHDR, CDR2 SFDVKD. The CDR3 spans 17 residues. The V end lost 3 bases, the J end lost 0 bases, and 16 bases lay between the germline ends. The CDR3 region is CATSDPKDIRYQETQYF. The CDR3 nucleotides are TGTGCCACCAGTGATCCGAAGGACATCCGATACCAAGAGACCCAGTACTTC.

This clonotype has only a few counts. This sequence joins TRBV5-6 and TRBJ2-1; a possible D gene is TRBD1 (5 bases). CDR1 and CDR2 (germline): SGHDT, YYEEEE. Trimming left V 2 bases short and J 8 bases short, with 8 bases between. CDR3 length: 12 amino acids. In DNA, the CDR3 is TGTGCCAGCAGCTTACAGGCCCATGAGCAGTTCTTC. Protein sequence: CASSLQAHEQFF.

This clonotype was counted ten times or more. V gene TRBV27 combines with J gene TRBJ2-2, with TRBD1 matching over 8 bases. This CDR3 spans 13 amino acids. The germline V gene encodes CDR1 MNHEY and CDR2 SMNVEV (reference sequence). The ends lost 6 bases at V and 12 bases at J; junction bases unmatched: 9. The CDR3 is CASRRQGKGKLFF. CDR3 nucleotides: TGTGCCAGCAGGCGACAGGGGAAAGGGAAGCTGTTTTTT.

The rearrangement links TRBV5-6 to TRBJ1-2; D gene uncertain. Germline CDR1 reads SGHDT; CDR2 reads YYEEEE. V was pared by 0 bases and J by 6 bases, with 12 bases between. CDR3 length: 14 residues. CDR3 sequence reads: CASSLAMVSHGYTF. CDR3 nucleotides: TGTGCCAGCAGCTTGGCCATGGTCAGTCATGGCTACACCTTC.

Many counts were recorded for this clonotype. A junction end diverges from the germline sequence, so it may reflect a read error. The CDR3 DNA reads as TGCGCCAGCAGCTCCGGGAACACTGAAGCTTTCTTT. The encoded protein is CASSSGNTEAFF. The chain joins TRBV12-3 or TRBV12-4 to TRBJ1-1, with D unclear. The CDR3 extends over 12 amino acids.

This clonotype appeared once. DNA of the CDR3: TGTGCCAGCTCACCACAACCGACCTCCTACGAGCAGTACTTC. Translated, it gives CASSPQPTSYEQYF. J is TRBJ2-7 and V is TRBV18; D unclear. V was pared by 1 base and J by 0 bases, with 7 bases between. Germline CDR1 is KGHSH and CDR2 is LQKENI. The CDR3 totals 14 residues.

V usage is TRBV11-2 and J usage is TRBJ2-5; TRBD2 matches 9 bases. The V gene's germline CDR1 is SGHAT and CDR2 FQNNGV. The CDR3 runs to 16 residues. Germline trimming cut 3 bases from V and 4 bases from J; bases unmatched to any gene: 9. The CDR3 DNA is TGTGCCAGCAGCTTCCTTAGTGCGGGAGGGCCAGAGACCCAGTACTTC. It yields the protein CASSFLSAGGPETQYF.

The rearrangement uses TRBV27 and TRBJ1-1; 7 bases are a match to TRBD1. In germline, CDR1 is MNHEY, CDR2 SMNVEV (reference sequence). The CDR3 has 14 amino acids. With V trimmed by 3 bases and J by 6 bases, 7 bases remained unmatched. The CDR3 sequence: CASSFGGQDPEAFF. CDR3 DNA: TGTGCCAGCAGTTTCGGCGGACAGGACCCTGAAGCTTTCTTT.

V usage is TRBV7-6 and J usage is TRBJ1-1; TRBD1 aligns across 8 bases. CDR1 and CDR2 from the germline V gene are SGHVS and FNYEAQ. The CDR3 spans 15 residues. The trim removed 5 bases at V and 2 bases at J, leaving 7 bases unmatched. The CDR3 is CASSPWDRPNTEAFF. The DNA for the CDR3 is TGTGCCAGCAGCCCCTGGGACAGGCCCAACACTGAAGCTTTCTTT.

This clonotype was seen more than once but under ten times. This sequence joins TRBV6-1 and TRBJ2-2; 8 nucleotides match TRBD1. This CDR3 contains 15 residues. Germline CDR1 reads MNHNS; CDR2 reads SASEGT. The trim removed 6 bases at V and 2 bases at J, leaving 5 bases unmatched. CDR3 residues: CASRVGTGNTGELFF. In nucleotides, the CDR3 is TGTGCCAGCAGAGTGGGGACAGGAAACACCGGGGAGCTGTTTTTT.

Notes on this clonotype: At one end, the junction sequence differs from germline, possibly due to a read error. The chain recombines TRBV6-1 with TRBJ2-6; D remains unclear. This CDR3 contains 16 residues. Germline-derived CDR1 and CDR2 are MNHNS and SASEGT. DNA for the CDR3: TGTGCCAGCAGTGAGGCCCTTTCCTCTTGGGCCAACGTCCTGACTTTC. It is translated as CASSEALSSWANVLTF.

Only a few counts were recorded for this clonotype. The chain couples TRBV20-1 to TRBJ2-5, with TRBD2 matching over 7 bases. The CDR3 covers 14 residues. The trim removed 5 bases at V and 7 bases at J, leaving 13 bases unmatched. Germline V gene sequence: CDR1 DFQATT, CDR2 SNEGSKA (reference sequence). DNA of the CDR3: TGCAGTGCTGGGGTAGCGGGCCTATCAGGGACCCAGTACTTC. Its protein is CSAGVAGLSGTQYF.

This clonotype has more than one count but fewer than ten. This chain uses TRBV3-1 with TRBJ2-1, with 7 bases matching TRBD2. There are 19 residues in the CDR3. V was clipped by 1 base and J by 4 bases; unmatched bases: 16. In germline, CDR1 is LGHDT, CDR2 YNNKEL (reference sequence). This CDR3 is CASSQVPYWGAGTYNEQFF. The CDR3 nucleotides are TGTGCCAGCAGCCAAGTACCCTACTGGGGAGCGGGAACGTACAATGAGCAGTTCTTC.

Only a few counts were recorded for this clonotype. CDR3: CASSIHQGTQPQHF. For the CDR3, the DNA is TGTGCCAGTAGTATTCACCAGGGGACTCAGCCCCAGCATTTT. The chain uses TRBV19 and TRBJ1-5, with D tentatively TRBD1 (6 bases). Trimming pared 3 bases from V and 6 bases from J, leaving 12 bases between. CDR1 is LNHDA and CDR2 is SQIVND in the germline V gene (reference sequence). The CDR3 length is 14 residues.